Presented here are 10 T cell receptor beta chains from one specimen sequenced in a study of PD-1 blockade in classical Hodgkin lymphoma. Following autologous stem cell transplantation, relapse occurred in every patient, and exposure to brentuximab vedotin varied. Profiling relied on immunoSEQ multiplex PCR, and the TCRdb table lists in-frame clones only, not all of them. The sample has tens of thousands of clones, roughly 87% seen once. Here the sequenced sample was peripheral blood mononuclear cells (PBMCs), taken before the second cycle of nivolumab. All receptors derive from a human donor with classical Hodgkin lymphoma.

This sequence joins TRBV7-9 and TRBJ2-3; D unresolved. CDR1 and CDR2 (germline): SEHNR, FQNEAQ (reference sequence). This CDR3 has 13 amino acids. Trimming took off 1 base at V and 2 bases at J, with 4 bases between the two ends. CDR3 residues: CASSLGVTDTQYF. CDR3 nucleotide sequence: TGTGCCAGCAGCTTAGGGGTCACAGATACGCAGTATTTT.

The CDR3 bases are TGTGCCAGCAGTGAGTGGGGGGGCGAGGGAGAGACCCAGTACTTC. It yields the protein CASSEWGGEGETQYF. The chain links TRBV6-1 to TRBJ2-5, with a possible D match to TRBD2 (7 bases). The CDR3 extends over 15 amino acids. Germline V gives CDR1 MNHNS, CDR2 SASEGT. V lost 3 bases and J 4 bases, leaving 15 bases between the germline ends.

The chain is built from TRBV2 and TRBJ2-1; 12 bases map to TRBD2. Germline trimming cut 7 bases from V and 5 bases from J; bases unmatched to any gene: 6. CDR3 size: 15 residues. Germline CDR1 and CDR2: SNHLY and FYNNEI. The CDR3 protein is CASNRLAGANNEQFF. The CDR3, as DNA: TGTGCCAGCAACAGACTAGCGGGAGCGAACAATGAGCAGTTCTTC.

The V gene is TRBV5-4, the J gene TRBJ2-7, with TRBD2 as a possible D gene (5 bases). This CDR3 contains 13 residues. Trimming shortened V by 0 bases and J by 5 bases, and 9 bases separated the two germline ends. Germline V gene sequence: CDR1 SGHNT, CDR2 YYREEE (reference sequence). CDR3 coding DNA: TGTGCCAGCAGCTTGGGGTGGGGAGACGAGCAGTACTTC. This sequence encodes CASSLGWGDEQYF.

The V gene is TRBV2, the J gene TRBJ2-5; D possibly corresponds to TRBD1 (6 bases). Looked up from germline, CDR1 is SNHLY and CDR2 is FYNNEI. The ends were cut back, 3 bases at V and 5 bases at J, with 19 bases in the middle. The CDR3 has 16 amino acids. The CDR3 here is CASSDLTGFVLETQYF. The CDR3 bases are TGTGCCAGCAGTGACCTTACAGGGTTCGTGTTGGAGACCCAGTACTTC.

V gene TRBV6-5 combines with J gene TRBJ1-4; D might be TRBD1 (6 bases). The CDR3 is made up of 14 amino acids. The germline V and J ends were trimmed by 7 bases and 7 bases, with 16 bases remaining between them. The germline gives CDR1 MNHEY, CDR2 SVGAGI. The CDR3 coding sequence is TGTGCCAGCAAACCAGGGGTGGCGAGTGAAAAACTGTTTTTT. Its translation: CASKPGVASEKLFF.

The chain couples TRBV5-1 to TRBJ2-7; possibly TRBD1 or TRBD2 for D (6 bases each). Per germline, CDR1 SGHRS and CDR2 YFSETQ. The length of the CDR3 is 14 residues. V was pared by 0 bases and J by 4 bases, with 11 bases between. This CDR3 reads CASSLGRGEYEQYF. The DNA for the CDR3 is TGCGCCAGCAGCTTGGGTAGGGGGGAGTACGAGCAGTACTTC.

The chain recombines TRBV7-6 with TRBJ1-4; D perhaps matches TRBD1 (5 bases). Germline CDR1 reads SGHVS; CDR2 reads FNYEAQ. Trimming took 1 base from V and 8 from J, leaving 14 bases between them. The CDR3 runs to 15 residues. CDR3 in DNA: TGTGCCAGCAGCTTAGGGGGAGCGGGACGGGAAAAACTGTTTTTT. Amino acids: CASSLGGAGREKLFF.

The chain links TRBV7-6 to TRBJ2-5; D ambiguous. The V end lost 2 bases, the J end lost 5 bases, and 9 bases lay between the germline ends. Germline values: CDR1 SGHVS, CDR2 FNYEAQ. The CDR3 runs to 13 residues. As DNA, the CDR3 is TGTGCCAGCAGCTTACAAGCGCGGGAGACCCAGTACTTC. Translation gives CASSLQARETQYF.

This chain connects TRBV29-1 to TRBJ2-7; a weak D match, TRBD1 (6 bases). This CDR3 spans 12 amino acids. Germline CDR1 SQVTM, CDR2 ANQGSEA. The CDR3 here is CTRQGQIYEQYF. The CDR3 bases are TGCACCCGGCAGGGGCAGATCTACGAGCAGTACTTC.